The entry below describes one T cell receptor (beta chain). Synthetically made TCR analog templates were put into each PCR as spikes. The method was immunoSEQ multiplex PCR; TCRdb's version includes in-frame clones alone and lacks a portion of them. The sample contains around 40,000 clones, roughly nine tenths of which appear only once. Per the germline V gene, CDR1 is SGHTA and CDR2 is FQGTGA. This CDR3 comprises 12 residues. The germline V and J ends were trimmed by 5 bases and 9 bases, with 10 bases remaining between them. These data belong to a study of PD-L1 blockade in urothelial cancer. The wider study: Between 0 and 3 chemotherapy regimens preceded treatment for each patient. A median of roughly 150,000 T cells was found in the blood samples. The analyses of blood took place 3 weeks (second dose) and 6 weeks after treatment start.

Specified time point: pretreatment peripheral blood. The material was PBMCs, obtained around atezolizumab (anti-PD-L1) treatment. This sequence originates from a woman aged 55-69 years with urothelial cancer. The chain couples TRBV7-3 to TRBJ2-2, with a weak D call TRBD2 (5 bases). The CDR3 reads CASSPDSRELFF. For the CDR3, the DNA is TGTGCCAGCAGCCCGGACTCCCGGGAGCTGTTTTTT.